These 26 T cell receptor beta chains originate from one sample sequenced in a study of T cell responses to AZD1222 COVID-19 vaccine. The protocol was immunoSEQ multiplex PCR, while the TCRdb copy is restricted to in-frame clones and leaves out a portion. The sample has some 140,000 clones, over 90% seen once. Sequencing was performed on peripheral blood, taken on day 0 of AZD1222 vaccination. The origin of the receptors is an adult in good health.

This clone appeared once. This chain joins TRBV11-3 and TRBJ1-2, with D perhaps matching TRBD1 (5 bases). Germline lookup yields CDR1 SGHNT and CDR2 YENEEA. With 1 base removed from V and 7 bases from J, the gap between germline ends came to 10 bases. This CDR3 has 13 amino acids. The CDR3 loop is CASSLGGGGGYTF. In DNA, the CDR3 is TGTGCCAGCAGCTTAGGAGGCGGGGGTGGCTACACCTTC.

This chain uses TRBV11-3 with TRBJ2-2, with TRBD2 identical over 8 bases. This CDR3 is 15 amino acids long. The germline V gene encodes CDR1 SGHNT and CDR2 YENEEA. The V gene end was trimmed by 5 bases and the J gene end by 6 bases; junction bases not matched to a gene: 8. CDR3 DNA sequence: TGTGCCAGCAGCAAGGGACTAGGAGGACCCGGGGAGCTGTTTTTT. Protein product: CASSKGLGGPGELFF. The full variable domain, rest sourced from reference TRBV11-3 and TRBJ2-2, is EAGVVQSPRYKIIEKKQPVAFWCNPISGHNTLYWYLQNLGQGPELLIRYENEEAVDDSQLPKDRFSAERLKGVDSTLKIQPAELGDSAVYLCASSKGLGGPGELFFGEGSRLTVL.

The rearrangement uses TRBV6-5 and TRBJ1-1; 7 nucleotides agree with TRBD1. The germline CDR1 and CDR2 sequences are MNHEY and SVGAGI. The CDR3 runs to 13 residues. The V and J ends lost 7 bases and 8 bases, in that order; junction bases with no gene match: 10. The CDR3 protein is CASMREGAEEAFF. The DNA of the CDR3 is TGTGCCAGCATGCGGGAGGGGGCGGAGGAAGCTTTCTTT.

This rearrangement joins TRBV7-9 to TRBJ2-1; 9 bases agree with TRBD2. CDR1 and CDR2 (germline): SEHNR, FQNEAQ (reference sequence). The CDR3 totals 16 residues. After removal of 8 bases from V and 2 bases from J, the junction contained 10 bases not matched to a gene. The CDR3 nucleotides are TGTGCCAGCTCACCTGCGGGGGGGGTCACCTACAATGAGCAGTTCTTC. This gives the protein CASSPAGGVTYNEQFF.

The rearrangement links TRBV9 to TRBJ2-2; TRBD2 matches at 8 bases. This CDR3 has 16 residues. J lost 2 bases, V lost 4 bases, and 7 bases had no gene match. CDR1 is SGDLS and CDR2 is YYNGEE in the germline V gene. The CDR3 loop reads CASSSSGGRNTGELFF. The CDR3 DNA sequence: TGTGCCAGCAGCTCCAGCGGGGGCCGTAACACCGGGGAGCTGTTTTTT.

V gene TRBV6-5 combines with J gene TRBJ1-1; the D gene is possibly TRBD1 (6 bases). V was clipped by 6 bases and J by 5 bases, with 13 bases between them. The germline V gene encodes CDR1 MNHEY and CDR2 SVGAGI. The length of the CDR3 is 13 residues. CDR3 amino acids: CASRTSGVTEAFF. DNA of the CDR3: TGTGCCAGCAGAACTTCAGGGGTAACTGAAGCTTTCTTT.

V is TRBV5-4 and J is TRBJ2-3, with unresolved D. V dropped 10 bases and J dropped 2 bases, with 11 bases sitting between them. CDR3 length: 12 residues. Germline V CDR1 and CDR2: SGHNT, YYREEE (reference sequence). CDR3 region: CAGLPLTDTQYF. The DNA for the CDR3 is TGTGCCGGCCTGCCCCTCACAGATACGCAGTATTTT.

This clone showed up just once. The chain is built from TRBV18 and TRBJ2-3; tentatively, D is TRBD2 (6 bases). Germline CDR1 and CDR2: KGHSH and LQKENI. V lost 2 bases and J 0 bases, leaving 12 bases between the germline ends. The length of the CDR3 is 16 residues. The CDR3 DNA sequence: TGTGCCAGCTCACCAGTCGCGGGGTTTAGCACAGATACGCAGTATTTT. Protein product: CASSPVAGFSTDTQYF.

This sequence joins TRBV29-1 and TRBJ1-4; no reliable D call. The V gene's germline CDR1 is SQVTM and CDR2 ANQGSEA. V was clipped by 5 bases and J by 7 bases, with 11 bases between them. The CDR3 has 12 residues. The CDR3 sequence is CSVRESSEKLFF. The CDR3 region has the DNA TGCAGCGTTCGGGAATCTAGTGAAAAACTGTTTTTT.

The rearrangement joins TRBV18 to TRBJ2-3; D is unclear. This CDR3 is 16 amino acids long. CDR1 and CDR2 from the germline V gene are KGHSH and LQKENI. The germline V and J ends were trimmed by 2 bases and 1 base, with 13 bases remaining between them. The CDR3 DNA follows: TGTGCCAGCTCACCAATTCGCAAGAGAGGCACAGATACGCAGTATTTT. Residues: CASSPIRKRGTDTQYF.

This chain connects TRBV7-2 to TRBJ1-2, with D unresolved. V was clipped by 5 bases and J by 4 bases, with 11 bases between them. The CDR3 is made up of 13 amino acids. Germline V gene sequence: CDR1 SGHTA, CDR2 FQGNSA. In nucleotides, the CDR3 is TGTGCCAGCAGCCCCCAGGACGGCTATGGCTACACCTTC. It translates to CASSPQDGYGYTF.

The chain joins TRBV7-6 to TRBJ1-5; a possible D gene is TRBD1 (5 bases). V was cut by 1 base and J by 3 bases, with 10 bases left in between. Germline V lookup: CDR1 SGHVS, CDR2 FNYEAQ. The CDR3 has 15 amino acids. CDR3 DNA sequence: TGTGCCAGCAGCTTAGATAGGGGTTTCAATCAGCCCCAGCATTTT. Translation: CASSLDRGFNQPQHF.

This chain links TRBV6-1 with TRBJ1-3; 7 nucleotides line up with TRBD1. Trimming at V came to 0 bases and at J to 5 bases, leaving 10 bases not matched to a gene. The CDR3 length is 17 residues. CDR1 is MNHNS, CDR2 SASEGT, per germline. The CDR3: CASSEARGQAARNTIYF. The DNA for the CDR3 is TGTGCCAGCAGTGAAGCTCGAGGACAGGCGGCTCGAAACACCATATATTTT.

For this clone: The junction departs from the called germline gene at one end, perhaps through a read error. The chain joins TRBV7-9 to TRBJ2-1; D call uncertain. In germline, CDR1 is SEHNR, CDR2 FQNEAQ (reference sequence). This CDR3 region has 16 residues. The DNA for the CDR3 is TGTGCCAGCAGCTTAGCGCTCTTGGGCGCCGCTAATGGGCAGTTCTTC. Its protein product is CASSLALLGAANGQFF.

J is TRBJ1-6 and V is TRBV19, with D hard to call. Germline CDR1 and CDR2: LNHDA and SQIVND (reference sequence). With 7 bases removed from V and 0 bases from J, the gap between germline ends came to 13 bases. CDR3 length equals 16 residues. CDR3 in amino acids: CASIRRTISYNSPLHF. CDR3 DNA: TGTGCCAGTATACGGCGGACCATCTCCTATAATTCACCCCTCCACTTT.

The chain recombines TRBV7-9 with TRBJ1-4; 9 nucleotides agree with TRBD1. V was clipped by 5 bases and J by 0 bases; unmatched bases: 7. Germline CDR1 SEHNR, CDR2 FQNEAQ (reference sequence). The CDR3 loop spans 17 amino acids. In nucleotides, the CDR3 is TGTGCCAGCAGCCTGACAGGGGGGCTCGCAACTAATGAAAAACTGTTTTTT. Translation: CASSLTGGLATNEKLFF.

This chain links TRBV7-2 with TRBJ2-1; 7 bases match TRBD1. In germline, CDR1 is SGHTA, CDR2 FQGNSA. V lost 5 bases and J lost 2; bases outside the gene matches: 6. CDR3 length: 15 amino acids. The CDR3 DNA reads as TGTGCCAGCAGCACCGACAGGGTGCCCTACAATGAGCAGTTCTTC. Its protein product is CASSTDRVPYNEQFF.

The gene calls are TRBV29-1 and TRBJ1-1; tentatively, D is TRBD1 (5 bases). The CDR3 extends over 16 amino acids. Trimming left V 0 bases short and J 0 bases short, with 14 bases between. Germline lookup yields CDR1 SQVTM and CDR2 ANQGSEA. The CDR3 DNA reads TGCAGCGTTGAAGATCTACGGGCAGGGATGAACACTGAAGCTTTCTTT. It codes for CSVEDLRAGMNTEAFF.

This chain uses TRBV18 with TRBJ1-1; possibly TRBD1 for D (6 bases). Trimming stripped 4 bases from V and 0 bases from J, with 21 bases between. Germline assignment: CDR1 KGHSH and CDR2 LQKENI. The CDR3 spans 18 residues. The CDR3 sequence: CASSQTRGVRAVNTEAFF. The CDR3 DNA reads as TGTGCCAGCTCACAAACCAGGGGAGTAAGGGCCGTGAACACTGAAGCTTTCTTT.

The V gene is TRBV12-5, the J gene TRBJ1-1; tentatively, D is TRBD1 (6 bases). The germline CDR1 and CDR2 sequences are LGHNT and FRNRAP. There are 14 residues in the CDR3. Trimming took off 1 base at V and 6 bases at J, with 12 bases between the two ends. CDR3 DNA: TGTGCTAGTGGTTTGGGGAACACAGGGTCTGAAGCTTTCTTT. Residues: CASGLGNTGSEAFF.

The rearrangement links TRBV9 to TRBJ2-1, with D uncertain. Trimming took off 0 bases at V and 5 bases at J, with 3 bases between the two ends. Germline V gene sequence: CDR1 SGDLS, CDR2 YYNGEE. The CDR3 contains 12 residues. DNA of the CDR3: TGTGCCAGCAGCGTAGGGGACAATGAGCAGTTCTTC. Its translation is CASSVGDNEQFF. Drawing the rest from reference TRBV9 and TRBJ2-1, the complete variable domain is DSGVTQTPKHLITATGQRVTLRCSPRSGDLSVYWYQQSLDQGLQFLIQYYNGEERAKGNILERFSAQQFPDLHSELNLSSLELGDSALYFCASSVGDNEQFFGPGTRLTVL.

J is TRBJ2-4 and V is TRBV18, with a possible D match to TRBD1 (5 bases). This CDR3 has 18 residues. Germline V gene lookup returns CDR1 KGHSH and CDR2 LQKENI. V was clipped by 3 bases and J by 6 bases, with 24 bases between them. CDR3 DNA sequence: TGTGCCAGCTCACCTCAGGGTGTGGGCTTTTTTGAACGAAACATTCAGTACTTC. Its protein is CASSPQGVGFFERNIQYF.

This clone was seen only a few times. The chain recombines TRBV10-3 with TRBJ1-2; TRBD1 aligns across 8 bases. Trimming at V came to 5 bases and at J to 5 bases, leaving 7 bases not matched to a gene. CDR3 length: 14 residues. Germline-derived CDR1 and CDR2 are ENHRY and SYGVKD. CDR3 sequence (DNA): TGTGCCATCAGTCGGACAGGGCTGCAATATGGCTACACCTTC. Protein product: CAISRTGLQYGYTF.

The chain recombines TRBV6-6 with TRBJ1-2, with D tentatively TRBD1 (5 bases). The CDR3 extends over 15 amino acids. Germline V lookup: CDR1 MNHNY, CDR2 SVGAGI (reference sequence). With 4 bases removed from V and 5 bases from J, the gap between germline ends came to 17 bases. The CDR3 bases are TGTGCCAGCAGTTTCACGTTGAGGGACCCTTATGGCTACACCTTC. Translated: CASSFTLRDPYGYTF.

J is TRBJ2-2 and V is TRBV15, with 7 bases lining up with TRBD1. CDR1 and CDR2 from the germline V gene are LNHNV and YYDKDF (reference sequence). Trimming removed 2 bases from V and 5 bases from J; junction bases left unmatched: 11. There are 17 residues in the CDR3. The DNA for the CDR3 is TGTGCCACCAGCAGATCCCGACAGGGAAGGTATACCGGGGAGCTGTTTTTT. Translated: CATSRSRQGRYTGELFF. Drawing the rest from reference TRBV15 and TRBJ2-2, the complete variable domain is DAMVIQNPRYQVTQFGKPVTLSCSQTLNHNVMYWYQQKSSQAPKLLFHYYDKDFNNEADTPDNFQSRRPNTSFCFLDIRSPGLGDTAMYLCATSRSRQGRYTGELFFGEGSRLTVL.

The chain is built from TRBV27 and TRBJ1-1; the match to TRBD1 covers 7 bases. This CDR3 contains 12 residues. Germline V gene sequence: CDR1 MNHEY, CDR2 SMNVEV (reference sequence). The ends lost 6 bases at V and 5 bases at J; junction bases unmatched: 3. CDR3 residues: CASSSGGTEAFF. CDR3 coding DNA: TGTGCCAGCAGCTCAGGGGGGACTGAAGCTTTCTTT.